This record covers a single TCR beta chain. What it binds is not known. Sample-barcoded 5' priming and a J-beta primer mix drove a second PCR of roughly 6 to 12 cycles. Sequencing of every sample gave 2.5 million or more CDR3-containing paired-end reads. TCRdb itself ran the 5' RACE reads through MiXCR, one entry per CDR3 protein. The sample records about 640,000 distinct CDR3 sequences, around 38% being singletons. The data were taken from a study of blood T cells in healthy people across ages. Per-sample PBMC isolation yielded at least 7 million cells. Study observations and caveats: TCR beta diversity per million T cells fell roughly linearly with age. Across samples, TCR beta diversity tracked strongly with naive T cell percentage.

Sequences were obtained from blood. This TCR was recovered from an elderly man in good health.

CDR3 DNA: TGTGCCAGCAGCTTGTACCTGTCCTACGAGCAGTTCTTC. Its translation: CASSLYLSYEQFF. V and J are TRBV5-4 and TRBJ2-1; D is ambiguous. V lost 1 base and J 10 bases, leaving 12 bases between the germline ends. The CDR3 covers 13 residues. CDR1 and CDR2 from the germline V gene are SGHNT and YYREEE (reference sequence).